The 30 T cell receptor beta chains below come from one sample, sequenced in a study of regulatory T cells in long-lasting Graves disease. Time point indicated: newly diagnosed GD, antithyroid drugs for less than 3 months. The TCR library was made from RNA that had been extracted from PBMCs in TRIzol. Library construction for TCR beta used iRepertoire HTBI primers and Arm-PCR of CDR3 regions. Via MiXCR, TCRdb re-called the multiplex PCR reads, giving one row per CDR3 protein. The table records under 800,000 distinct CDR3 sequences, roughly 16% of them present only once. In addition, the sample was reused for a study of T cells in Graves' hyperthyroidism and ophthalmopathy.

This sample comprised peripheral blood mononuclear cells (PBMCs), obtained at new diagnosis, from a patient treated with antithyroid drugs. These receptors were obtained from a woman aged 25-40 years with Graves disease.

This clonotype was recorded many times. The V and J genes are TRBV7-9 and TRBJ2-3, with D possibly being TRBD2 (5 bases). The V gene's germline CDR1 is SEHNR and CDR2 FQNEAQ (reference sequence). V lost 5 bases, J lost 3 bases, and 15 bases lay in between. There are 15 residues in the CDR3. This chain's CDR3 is CASSPQQRGTDTQYF. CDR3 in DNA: TGTGCCAGCAGCCCCCAACAACGAGGGACAGATACGCAGTATTTT.

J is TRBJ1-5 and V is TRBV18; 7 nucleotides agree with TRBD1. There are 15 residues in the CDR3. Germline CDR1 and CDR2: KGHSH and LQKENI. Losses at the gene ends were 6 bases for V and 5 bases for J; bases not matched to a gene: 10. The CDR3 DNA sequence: TGTGCCAGCTCCCTCCGGGACAGCGGGGATCAGCCCCAGCATTTT. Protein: CASSLRDSGDQPQHF.

The CDR3, as DNA: TGTGCCACCAGTGATCCCCCTTATAGCGGGGCTCCCGGGGAGCTGTTTTTT. This translates into CATSDPPYSGAPGELFF. The chain uses TRBV24-1 and TRBJ2-2; 8 positions match TRBD2. Germline assignment: CDR1 KGHDR and CDR2 SFDVKD. The CDR3 runs to 17 residues. Losses at the gene ends were 3 bases for V and 6 bases for J; bases not matched to a gene: 11.

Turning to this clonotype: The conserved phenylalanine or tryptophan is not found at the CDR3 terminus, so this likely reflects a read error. The DNA for the CDR3 is TGCGCCAGCAGTGAGCGGTTAGCGGGAGCCTACGAGCAGTACCTC. It codes for CASSERLAGAYEQYL. This chain links TRBV28 with TRBJ2-7; 9 nucleotides align to TRBD2. Germline V gene lookup returns CDR1 MDHEN and CDR2 SYDVKM. The CDR3 loop spans 15 amino acids.

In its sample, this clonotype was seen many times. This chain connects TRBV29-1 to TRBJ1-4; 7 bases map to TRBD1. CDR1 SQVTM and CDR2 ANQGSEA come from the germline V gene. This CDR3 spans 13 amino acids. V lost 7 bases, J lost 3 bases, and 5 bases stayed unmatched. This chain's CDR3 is CSAGTEPNEKLFF. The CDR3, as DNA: TGCAGCGCCGGGACAGAACCTAATGAAAAACTGTTTTTT.

DNA for the CDR3: TGTGCCAGTAGTGCCCGTCGGGACGGATCCTACGAGCAGTACTTC. Its translation: CASSARRDGSYEQYF. V gene TRBV19 combines with J gene TRBJ2-7, with D perhaps being TRBD1 or TRBD2 (5 bases each). Germline V gene lookup returns CDR1 LNHDA and CDR2 SQIVND (reference sequence). The CDR3 has 15 residues. Deletions cut 5 bases from V and 1 base from J, with 15 bases between.

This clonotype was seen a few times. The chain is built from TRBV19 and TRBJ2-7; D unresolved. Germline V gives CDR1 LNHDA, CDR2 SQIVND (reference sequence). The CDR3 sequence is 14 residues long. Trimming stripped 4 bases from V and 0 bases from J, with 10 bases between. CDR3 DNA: TGTGCCAGTAGTACTCCAGGTCACTCCTACGAGCAGTACTTC. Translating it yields CASSTPGHSYEQYF.

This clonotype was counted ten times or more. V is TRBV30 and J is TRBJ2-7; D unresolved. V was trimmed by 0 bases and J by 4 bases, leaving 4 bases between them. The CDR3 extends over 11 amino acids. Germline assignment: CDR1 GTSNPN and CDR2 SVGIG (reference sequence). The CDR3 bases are TGTGCCTGGAGTGTCCTTTACGAGCAGTACTTC. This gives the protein CAWSVLYEQYF.

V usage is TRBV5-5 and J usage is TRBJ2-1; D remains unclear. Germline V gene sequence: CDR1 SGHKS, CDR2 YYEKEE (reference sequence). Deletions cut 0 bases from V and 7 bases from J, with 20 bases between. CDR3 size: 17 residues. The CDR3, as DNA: TGTGCCAGCAGCTTGGAAGGACGTAAGGTCCTGTTTAATGAGCAGTTCTTC. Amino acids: CASSLEGRKVLFNEQFF.

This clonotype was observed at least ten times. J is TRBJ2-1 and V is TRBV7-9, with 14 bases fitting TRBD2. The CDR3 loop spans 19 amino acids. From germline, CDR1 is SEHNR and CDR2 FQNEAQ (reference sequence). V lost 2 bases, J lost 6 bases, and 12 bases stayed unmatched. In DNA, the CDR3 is TGTGCCAGCAGCTTATGGGGGTCGACTAGCGGGAGGGCCGCCAATGAGCAGTTCTTC. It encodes CASSLWGSTSGRAANEQFF.

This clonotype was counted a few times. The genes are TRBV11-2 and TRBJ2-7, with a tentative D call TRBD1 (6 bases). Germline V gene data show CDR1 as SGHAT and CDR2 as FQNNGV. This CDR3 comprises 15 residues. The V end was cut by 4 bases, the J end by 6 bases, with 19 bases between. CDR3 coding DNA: TGTGCCAGCAGCTCGACAGGTATCAGTTCGGGCGAGCAGTACTTC. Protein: CASSSTGISSGEQYF.

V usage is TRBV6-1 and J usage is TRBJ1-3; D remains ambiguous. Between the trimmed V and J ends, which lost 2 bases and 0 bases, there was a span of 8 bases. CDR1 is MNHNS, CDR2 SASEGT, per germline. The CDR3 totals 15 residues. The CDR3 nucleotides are TGTGCCAGCAGTGAAACCCTCGTCTCTGGAAACACCATATATTTT. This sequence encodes CASSETLVSGNTIYF.

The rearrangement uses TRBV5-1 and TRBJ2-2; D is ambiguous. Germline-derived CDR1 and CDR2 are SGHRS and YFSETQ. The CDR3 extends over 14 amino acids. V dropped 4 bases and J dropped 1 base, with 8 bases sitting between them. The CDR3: CASSREKNTGELFF. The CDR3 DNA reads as TGCGCCAGCAGCAGGGAAAAGAACACCGGGGAGCTGTTTTTT.

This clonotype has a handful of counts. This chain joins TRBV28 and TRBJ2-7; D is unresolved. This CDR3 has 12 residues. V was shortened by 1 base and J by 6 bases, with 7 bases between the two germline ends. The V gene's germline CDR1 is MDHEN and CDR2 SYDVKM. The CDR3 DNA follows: TGTGCCAGCAGTTTATTAAAGAGCGAGCAGTACTTC. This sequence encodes CASSLLKSEQYF.

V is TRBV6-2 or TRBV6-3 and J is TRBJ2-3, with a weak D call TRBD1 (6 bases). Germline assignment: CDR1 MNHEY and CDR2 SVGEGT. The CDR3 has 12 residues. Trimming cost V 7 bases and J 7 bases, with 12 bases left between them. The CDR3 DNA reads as TGTGCCAGCACCACGGACAGTTATACGCAGTATTTT. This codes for CASTTDSYTQYF.

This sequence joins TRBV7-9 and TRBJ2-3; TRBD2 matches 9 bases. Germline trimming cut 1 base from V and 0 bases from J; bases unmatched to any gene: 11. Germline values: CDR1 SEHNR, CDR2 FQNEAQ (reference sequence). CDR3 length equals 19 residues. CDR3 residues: CASSLDRTSEVYSTDTQYF. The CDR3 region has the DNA TGTGCCAGCAGCTTAGATAGGACTAGCGAGGTTTATAGCACAGATACGCAGTATTTT.

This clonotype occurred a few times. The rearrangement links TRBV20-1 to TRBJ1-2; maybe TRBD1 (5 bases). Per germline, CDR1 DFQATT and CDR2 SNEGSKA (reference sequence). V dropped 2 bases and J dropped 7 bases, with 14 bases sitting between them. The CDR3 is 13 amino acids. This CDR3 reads CSARPRGLSGYTF. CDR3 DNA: TGCAGTGCTAGACCACGGGGGTTAAGTGGCTACACCTTC.

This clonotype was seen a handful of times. DNA for the CDR3: TGTGCTAGTGGTCTGGGACTTCCACCTGGGACCCAGTACTTC. Protein: CASGLGLPPGTQYF. The rearrangement links TRBV12-5 to TRBJ2-5; TRBD2 might be the D (6 bases). V dropped 5 bases and J dropped 7 bases, with 17 bases sitting between them. Germline values: CDR1 LGHNT, CDR2 FRNRAP. This CDR3 has 14 residues.

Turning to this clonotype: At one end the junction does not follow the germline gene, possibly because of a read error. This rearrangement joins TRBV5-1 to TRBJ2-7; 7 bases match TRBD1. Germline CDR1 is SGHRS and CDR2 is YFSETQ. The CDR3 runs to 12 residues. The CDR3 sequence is CANSLGQYEQYF. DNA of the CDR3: TGCGCCAACAGCTTGGGACAGTACGAGCAGTACTTC.

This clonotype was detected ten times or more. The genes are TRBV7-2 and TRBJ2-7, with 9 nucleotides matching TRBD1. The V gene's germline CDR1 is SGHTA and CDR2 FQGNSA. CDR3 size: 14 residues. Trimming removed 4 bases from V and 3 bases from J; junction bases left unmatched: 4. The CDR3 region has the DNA TGTGCCAGCAGCTCGGGACAGGGCCGCTACGAGCAGTACTTC. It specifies CASSSGQGRYEQYF.

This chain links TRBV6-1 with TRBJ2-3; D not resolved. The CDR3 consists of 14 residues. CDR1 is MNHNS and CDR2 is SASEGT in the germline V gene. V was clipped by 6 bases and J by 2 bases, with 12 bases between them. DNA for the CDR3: TGTGCCAGCAGGGGTTTTGGTTCCACAGATACGCAGTATTTT. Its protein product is CASRGFGSTDTQYF.

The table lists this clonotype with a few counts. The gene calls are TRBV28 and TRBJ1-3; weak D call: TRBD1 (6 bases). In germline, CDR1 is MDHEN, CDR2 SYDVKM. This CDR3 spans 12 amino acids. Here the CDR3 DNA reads TGTAAAACAGGGACCTCTGGAAACACCATATATTTT. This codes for CKTGTSGNTIYF. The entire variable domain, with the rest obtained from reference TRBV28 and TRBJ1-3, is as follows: DVKVTQSSRYLVKRTGEKVFLECVQDMDHENMFWYRQDPGLGLRLIYFSYDVKMKEKGDIPEGYSVSREKKERFSLILESASTNQTSMYLCKTGTSGNTIYFGEGSWLTVV.

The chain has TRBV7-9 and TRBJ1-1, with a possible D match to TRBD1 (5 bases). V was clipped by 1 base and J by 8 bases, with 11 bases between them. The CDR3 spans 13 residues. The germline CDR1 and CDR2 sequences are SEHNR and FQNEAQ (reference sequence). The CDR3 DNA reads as TGTGCCAGCAGCTTAGTTAGAACAGGCGAAGCTTTCTTT. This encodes CASSLVRTGEAFF.

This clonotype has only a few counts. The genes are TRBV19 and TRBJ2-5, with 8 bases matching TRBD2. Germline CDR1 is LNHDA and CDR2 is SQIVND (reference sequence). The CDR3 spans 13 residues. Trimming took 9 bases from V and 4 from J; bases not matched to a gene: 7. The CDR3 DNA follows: TGTGCCAGCACGACCCTAGCGGGAGAGACCCAGTACTTC. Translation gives CASTTLAGETQYF.

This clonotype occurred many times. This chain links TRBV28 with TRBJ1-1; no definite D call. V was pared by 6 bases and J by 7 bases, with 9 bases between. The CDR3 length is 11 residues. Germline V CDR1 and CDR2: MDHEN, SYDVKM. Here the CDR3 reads CASRRRNEAFF. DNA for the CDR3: TGTGCCAGCAGAAGGCGAAATGAAGCTTTCTTT.

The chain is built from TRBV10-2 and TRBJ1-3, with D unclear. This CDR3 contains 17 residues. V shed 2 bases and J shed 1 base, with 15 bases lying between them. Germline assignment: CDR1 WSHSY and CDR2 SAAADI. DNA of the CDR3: TGCGCCAGCAGTGAGACAGCTCTACTTCTTTCTGGAAACACCATATATTTT. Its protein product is CASSETALLLSGNTIYF.

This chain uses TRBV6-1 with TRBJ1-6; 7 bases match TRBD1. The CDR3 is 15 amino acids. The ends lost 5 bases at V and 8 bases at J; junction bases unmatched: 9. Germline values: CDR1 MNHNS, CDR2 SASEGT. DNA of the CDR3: TGTGCCAGCAGTCTGACAGGGAGGAGGGATTCACCCCTCCACTTT. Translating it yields CASSLTGRRDSPLHF.

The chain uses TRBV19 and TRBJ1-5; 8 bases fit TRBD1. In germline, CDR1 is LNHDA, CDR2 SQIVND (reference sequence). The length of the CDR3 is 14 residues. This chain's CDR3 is CASDQQGVNQPQHF. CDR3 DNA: TGTGCTTCGGATCAACAGGGGGTCAATCAGCCCCAGCATTTT.

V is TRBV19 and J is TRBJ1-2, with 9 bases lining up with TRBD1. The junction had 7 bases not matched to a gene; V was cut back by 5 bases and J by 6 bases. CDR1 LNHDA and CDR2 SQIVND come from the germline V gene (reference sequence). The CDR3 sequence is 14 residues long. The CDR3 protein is CASSPRTGVDGYTF. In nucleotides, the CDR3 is TGTGCCAGTAGTCCCCGGACAGGGGTTGATGGCTACACCTTC.

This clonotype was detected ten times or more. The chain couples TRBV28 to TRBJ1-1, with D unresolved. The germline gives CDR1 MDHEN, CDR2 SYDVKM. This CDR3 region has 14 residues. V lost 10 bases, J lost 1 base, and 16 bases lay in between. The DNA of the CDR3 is TGTGCCAACGGGCTGGGCTACGGGAACACTGAAGCTTTCTTT. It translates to CANGLGYGNTEAFF.